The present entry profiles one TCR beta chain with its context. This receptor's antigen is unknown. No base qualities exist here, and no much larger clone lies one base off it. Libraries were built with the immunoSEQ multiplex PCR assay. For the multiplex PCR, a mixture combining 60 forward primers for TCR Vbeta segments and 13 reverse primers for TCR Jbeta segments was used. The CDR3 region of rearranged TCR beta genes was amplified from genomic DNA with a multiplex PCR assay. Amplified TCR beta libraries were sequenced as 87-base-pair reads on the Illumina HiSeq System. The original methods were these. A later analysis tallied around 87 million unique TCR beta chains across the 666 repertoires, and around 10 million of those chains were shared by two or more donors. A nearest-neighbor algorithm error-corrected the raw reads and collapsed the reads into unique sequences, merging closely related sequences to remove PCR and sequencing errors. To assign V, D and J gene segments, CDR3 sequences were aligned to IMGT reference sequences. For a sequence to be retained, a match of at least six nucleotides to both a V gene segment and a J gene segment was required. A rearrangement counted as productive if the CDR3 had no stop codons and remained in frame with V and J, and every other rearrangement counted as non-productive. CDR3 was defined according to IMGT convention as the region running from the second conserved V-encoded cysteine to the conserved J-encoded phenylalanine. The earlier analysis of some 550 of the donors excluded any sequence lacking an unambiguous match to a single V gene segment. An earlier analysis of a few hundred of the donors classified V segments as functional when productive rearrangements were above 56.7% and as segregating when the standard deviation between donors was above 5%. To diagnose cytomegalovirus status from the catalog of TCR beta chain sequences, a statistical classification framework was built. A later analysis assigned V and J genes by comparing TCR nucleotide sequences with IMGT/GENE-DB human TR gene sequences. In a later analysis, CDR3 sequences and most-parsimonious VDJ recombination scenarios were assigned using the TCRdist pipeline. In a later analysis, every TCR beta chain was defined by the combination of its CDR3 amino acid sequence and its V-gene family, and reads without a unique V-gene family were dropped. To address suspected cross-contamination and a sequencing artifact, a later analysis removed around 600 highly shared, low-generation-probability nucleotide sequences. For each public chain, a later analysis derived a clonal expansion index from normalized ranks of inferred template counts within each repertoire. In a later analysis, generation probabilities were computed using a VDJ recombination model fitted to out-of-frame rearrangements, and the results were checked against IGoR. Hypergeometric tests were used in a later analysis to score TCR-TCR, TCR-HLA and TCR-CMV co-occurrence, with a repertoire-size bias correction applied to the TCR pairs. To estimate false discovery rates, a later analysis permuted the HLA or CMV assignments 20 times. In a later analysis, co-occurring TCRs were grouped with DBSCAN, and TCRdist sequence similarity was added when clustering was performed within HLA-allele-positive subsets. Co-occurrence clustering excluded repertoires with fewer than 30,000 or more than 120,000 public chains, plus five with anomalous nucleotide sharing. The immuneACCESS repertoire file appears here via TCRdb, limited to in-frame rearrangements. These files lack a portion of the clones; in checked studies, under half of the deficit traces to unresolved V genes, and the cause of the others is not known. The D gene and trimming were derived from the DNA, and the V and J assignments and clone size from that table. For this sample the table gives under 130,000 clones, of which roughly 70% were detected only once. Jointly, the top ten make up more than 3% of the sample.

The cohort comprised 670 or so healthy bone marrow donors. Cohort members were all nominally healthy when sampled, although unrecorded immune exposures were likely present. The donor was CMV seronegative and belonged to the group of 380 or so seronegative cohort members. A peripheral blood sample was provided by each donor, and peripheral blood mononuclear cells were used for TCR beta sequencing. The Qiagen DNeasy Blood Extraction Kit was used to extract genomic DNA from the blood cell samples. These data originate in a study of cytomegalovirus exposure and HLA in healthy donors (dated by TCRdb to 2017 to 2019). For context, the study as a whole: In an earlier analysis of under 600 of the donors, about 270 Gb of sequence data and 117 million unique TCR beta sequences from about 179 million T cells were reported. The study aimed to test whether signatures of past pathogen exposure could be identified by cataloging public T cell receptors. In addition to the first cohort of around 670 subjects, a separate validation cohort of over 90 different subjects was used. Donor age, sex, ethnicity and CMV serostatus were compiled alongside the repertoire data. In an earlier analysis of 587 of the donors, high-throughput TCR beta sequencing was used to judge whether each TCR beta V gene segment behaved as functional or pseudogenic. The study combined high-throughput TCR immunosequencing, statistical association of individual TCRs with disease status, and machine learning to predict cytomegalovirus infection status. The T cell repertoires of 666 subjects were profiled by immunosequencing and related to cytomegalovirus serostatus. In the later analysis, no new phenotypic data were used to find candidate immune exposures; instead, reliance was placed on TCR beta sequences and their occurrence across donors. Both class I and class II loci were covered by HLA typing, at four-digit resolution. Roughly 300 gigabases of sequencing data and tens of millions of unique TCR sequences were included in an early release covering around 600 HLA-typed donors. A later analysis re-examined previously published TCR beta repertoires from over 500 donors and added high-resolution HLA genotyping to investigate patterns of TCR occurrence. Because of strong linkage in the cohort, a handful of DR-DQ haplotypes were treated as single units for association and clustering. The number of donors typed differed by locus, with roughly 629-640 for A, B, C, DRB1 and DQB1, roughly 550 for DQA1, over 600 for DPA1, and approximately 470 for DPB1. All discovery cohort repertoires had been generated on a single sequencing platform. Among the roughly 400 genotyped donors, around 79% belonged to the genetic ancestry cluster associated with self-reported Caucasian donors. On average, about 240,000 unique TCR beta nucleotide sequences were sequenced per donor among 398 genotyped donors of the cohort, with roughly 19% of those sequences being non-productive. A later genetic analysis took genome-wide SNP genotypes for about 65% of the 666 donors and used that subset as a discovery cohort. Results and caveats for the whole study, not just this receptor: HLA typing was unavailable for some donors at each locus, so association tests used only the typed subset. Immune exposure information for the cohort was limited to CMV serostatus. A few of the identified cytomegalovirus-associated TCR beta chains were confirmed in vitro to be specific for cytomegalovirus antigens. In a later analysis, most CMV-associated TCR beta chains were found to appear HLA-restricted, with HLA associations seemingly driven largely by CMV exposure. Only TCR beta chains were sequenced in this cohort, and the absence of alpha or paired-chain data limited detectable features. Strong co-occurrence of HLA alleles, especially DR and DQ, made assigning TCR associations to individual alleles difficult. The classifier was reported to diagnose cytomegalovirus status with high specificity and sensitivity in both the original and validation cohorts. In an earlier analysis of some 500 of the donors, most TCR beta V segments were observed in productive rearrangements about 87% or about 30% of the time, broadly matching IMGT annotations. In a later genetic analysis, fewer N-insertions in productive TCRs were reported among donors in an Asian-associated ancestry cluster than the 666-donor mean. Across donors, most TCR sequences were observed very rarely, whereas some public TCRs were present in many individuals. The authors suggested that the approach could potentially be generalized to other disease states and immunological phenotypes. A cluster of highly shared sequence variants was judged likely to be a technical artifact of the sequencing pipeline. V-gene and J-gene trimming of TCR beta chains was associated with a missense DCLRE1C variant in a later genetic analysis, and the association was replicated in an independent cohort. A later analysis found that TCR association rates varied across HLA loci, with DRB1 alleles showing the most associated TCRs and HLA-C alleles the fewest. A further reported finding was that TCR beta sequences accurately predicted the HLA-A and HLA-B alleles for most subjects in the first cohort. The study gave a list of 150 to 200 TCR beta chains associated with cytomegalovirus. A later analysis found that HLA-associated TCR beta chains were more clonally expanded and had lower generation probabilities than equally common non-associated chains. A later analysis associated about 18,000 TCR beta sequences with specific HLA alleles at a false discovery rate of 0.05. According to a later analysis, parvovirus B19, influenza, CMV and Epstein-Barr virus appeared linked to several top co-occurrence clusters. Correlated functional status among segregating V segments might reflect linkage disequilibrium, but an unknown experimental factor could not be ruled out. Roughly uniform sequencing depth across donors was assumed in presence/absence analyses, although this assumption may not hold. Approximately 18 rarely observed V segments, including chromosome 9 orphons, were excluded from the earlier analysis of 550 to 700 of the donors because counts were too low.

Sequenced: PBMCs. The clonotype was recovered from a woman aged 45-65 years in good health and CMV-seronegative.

The CDR3 has the sequence CASSLAGDEQYF. The sequenced DNA: TGTGCCAGTAGCCTGGCCGGGGACGAGCAGTACTTC. The sequence is built from TRBV19 and TRBJ2-7; TRBD2 is possibly the D segment (5 matching bases). V lost 6 bases and J lost 5 bases; the stretch between them is 11 bases long. The CDR3 holds 12 amino acids from the cysteine to the phenylalanine. Only the CDR3 DNA stays, 36 bases, in frame from base 1. The germline V gene encodes CDR1 LNHDA and CDR2 SQIVND (reference sequence). Here the CDR3 is joined to the reference TRBV19 and TRBJ2-7 genes, and the full variable domain is: DGGITQSPKYLFRKEGQNVTLSCEQNLNHDAMYWYRQDPGQGLRLIYYSQIVNDFQKGDIAEGYSVSREKKESFPLTVTSAQKNPTAFYLCASSLAGDEQYFGPGTRLTVT.